These 3 T cell receptor beta chains share one sample of origin, sequenced in a study of post-analysis software for immune sequencing data. Their recognized antigens are unknown. Included in the TCR beta cDNA libraries were unique molecular identifiers. TCRdb redid the calling of the PCR reads with MiXCR, one entry per CDR3 protein. The top ten hold approximately 6% of the sample, which has a few hundred thousand distinct CDR3 sequences, about a third seen once. Notes on the study in general: A few TRBV segments appeared more often in patients than in controls, and TRBV5-6, TRBV5-1 and TRBV20-1 were among these.

Sequenced material: blood. These receptor sequences come from a girl aged 2 to 17 with multiple sclerosis.

This chain joins TRBV7-6 and TRBJ2-1; no clear D. V was shortened by 1 base and J by 7 bases, with 17 bases between the two germline ends. CDR1 and CDR2 (germline): SGHVS, FNYEAQ. The CDR3 is 16 residues long. CDR3 nucleotides: TGTGCCAGCAGCTTAGTTTTCGCCGGGCTTTATAATGAGCAGTTCTTC. Amino acid sequence: CASSLVFAGLYNEQFF.

The chain uses TRBV29-1 and TRBJ2-3; tentatively, D is TRBD1 (6 bases). The CDR3 length is 13 residues. CDR1 is SQVTM, CDR2 ANQGSEA, per germline. Trimming pared 5 bases from V and 5 bases from J, leaving 14 bases between. The DNA of the CDR3 is TGCAGCGTTAGCTCCGGGACAAAAGATACGCAGTATTTT. Amino acid sequence: CSVSSGTKDTQYF.

The chain employs TRBV29-1 and TRBJ2-7; no reliable D call. This CDR3 spans 13 amino acids. Trimming removed 5 bases from V and 3 bases from J, with 14 bases in between. CDR1 and CDR2 from the germline V gene are SQVTM and ANQGSEA. Written as DNA, the CDR3 is TGCAGCGTTTCCCTGACAAGAAACTACGAGCAGTACTTC. Its protein product is CSVSLTRNYEQYF.